The rows below give T cell receptor beta chains drawn from one sample of a study of early stage breast cancer tumors. The protocol was immunoSEQ multiplex PCR, while the TCRdb copy is restricted to in-frame clones and leaves out a portion. The sample carries over 40,000 clones, around 80% recorded once. Material for sequencing was blood. These TCRs come from a person in their 40s with breast cancer. Each CDR3 is given with its conserved first and last residue. Fields, in order: CDR3 DNA, CDR3 protein, V gene, D gene, clone size, J gene. D genes are given only for firm matches. The size entry is marked missing in some rows and otherwise reads once, few, many or a size class.

DNA: TGTGCCAGCAGTGAAGCGCAGGTGGGGAACACTGAAGCTTTCTTT
CDR3: CASSEAQVGNTEAFF
V: TRBV6-1
D: .
size: .
J: TRBJ1-1

DNA: TGCGCCAGCAGCCAAGTTCCTCCAGGGTTGAACACTGAAGCTTTCTTT
CDR3: CASSQVPPGLNTEAFF
V: TRBV4-1
D: .
size: .
J: TRBJ1-1

DNA: TGTGCCAGCAGTGTTGAACAGATAGAAAACATTCAGTACTTC
CDR3: CASSVEQIENIQYF
V: TRBV2
D: .
size: .
J: TRBJ2-4

DNA: TGTGCCAGCAGCCCCTCTAATGAGCAGTTCTTC
CDR3: CASSPSNEQFF
V: TRBV11-2
D: .
size: .
J: TRBJ2-1

DNA: TGTGCCATCGGCGGACCAGCGAAGAACACTGAAGCTTTCTTT
CDR3: CAIGGPAKNTEAFF
V: TRBV10-3
D: .
size: once
J: TRBJ1-1

DNA: TGTGCCAGTAGTCCGCACCATCAGAATGAAGCTTTCTTT
CDR3: CASSPHHQNEAFF
V: TRBV19
D: .
size: .
J: TRBJ1-1

DNA: TGTGCCAGCAGCGCAAAAGGTCGGGATGAGCAGTTCTTC
CDR3: CASSAKGRDEQFF
V: TRBV21-1
D: .
size: .
J: TRBJ2-1

DNA: TGTGCCAGCAGCTTAGCCGGGGGCACTGAAGCTTTCTTT
CDR3: CASSLAGGTEAFF
V: TRBV11-3
D: .
size: few
J: TRBJ1-1

DNA: TGTGCCAGCAGCTCGACAGTGAACACTGAAGCTTTCTTT
CDR3: CASSSTVNTEAFF
V: TRBV4-2
D: .
size: .
J: TRBJ1-1

DNA: TGTGCCAGCAGTGAAGGGTGGGAGGGCCTGTACGAGCAGTACTTC
CDR3: CASSEGWEGLYEQYF
V: TRBV2
D: TRBD2
size: once
J: TRBJ2-7

DNA: TGCGCCAGCAGCTTGGCCGGGGGTGGCTACACCTTC
CDR3: CASSLAGGGYTF
V: TRBV5-1
D: .
size: few
J: TRBJ1-2

DNA: TGCGCCAGCAGCCGCGGGGGGGGACAGGGAGACTACGAGCAGTACTTC
CDR3: CASSRGGGQGDYEQYF
V: TRBV4-1
D: .
size: .
J: TRBJ2-7

DNA: TGTGCCAGCAGCCAAGATCCCAGGAACACTGAAGCTTTCTTT
CDR3: CASSQDPRNTEAFF
V: TRBV4-2
D: .
size: .
J: TRBJ1-1

DNA: TGTGCCAGCAGTGAGACGGCTAGCGGTCACATACTCTACGAGCAGTACTTC
CDR3: CASSETASGHILYEQYF
V: TRBV6-1
D: TRBD2
size: .
J: TRBJ2-7

DNA: TGTGCCAGCAGCTTAGGAGGGTATGAAACTGAAGCTTTCTTT
CDR3: CASSLGGYETEAFF
V: TRBV5-5
D: .
size: .
J: TRBJ1-1

DNA: TGTGCCAGCAGTGAAGCAGACTCTGGGGCCAACGTCCTGACTTTC
CDR3: CASSEADSGANVLTF
V: TRBV6-1
D: .
size: .
J: TRBJ2-6

DNA: TGTGCCAGCAGCGTAGTAGGGACTAGCGGGAGGATCTCCTACAATGAGCAGTTCTTC
CDR3: CASSVVGTSGRISYNEQFF
V: TRBV9
D: TRBD2
size: .
J: TRBJ2-1

DNA: TGCGCCAGCAGTGAGGGGATACAGGGGGGCTATGGCTACACCTTC
CDR3: CASSEGIQGGYGYTF
V: TRBV10-2
D: TRBD1
size: few
J: TRBJ1-2